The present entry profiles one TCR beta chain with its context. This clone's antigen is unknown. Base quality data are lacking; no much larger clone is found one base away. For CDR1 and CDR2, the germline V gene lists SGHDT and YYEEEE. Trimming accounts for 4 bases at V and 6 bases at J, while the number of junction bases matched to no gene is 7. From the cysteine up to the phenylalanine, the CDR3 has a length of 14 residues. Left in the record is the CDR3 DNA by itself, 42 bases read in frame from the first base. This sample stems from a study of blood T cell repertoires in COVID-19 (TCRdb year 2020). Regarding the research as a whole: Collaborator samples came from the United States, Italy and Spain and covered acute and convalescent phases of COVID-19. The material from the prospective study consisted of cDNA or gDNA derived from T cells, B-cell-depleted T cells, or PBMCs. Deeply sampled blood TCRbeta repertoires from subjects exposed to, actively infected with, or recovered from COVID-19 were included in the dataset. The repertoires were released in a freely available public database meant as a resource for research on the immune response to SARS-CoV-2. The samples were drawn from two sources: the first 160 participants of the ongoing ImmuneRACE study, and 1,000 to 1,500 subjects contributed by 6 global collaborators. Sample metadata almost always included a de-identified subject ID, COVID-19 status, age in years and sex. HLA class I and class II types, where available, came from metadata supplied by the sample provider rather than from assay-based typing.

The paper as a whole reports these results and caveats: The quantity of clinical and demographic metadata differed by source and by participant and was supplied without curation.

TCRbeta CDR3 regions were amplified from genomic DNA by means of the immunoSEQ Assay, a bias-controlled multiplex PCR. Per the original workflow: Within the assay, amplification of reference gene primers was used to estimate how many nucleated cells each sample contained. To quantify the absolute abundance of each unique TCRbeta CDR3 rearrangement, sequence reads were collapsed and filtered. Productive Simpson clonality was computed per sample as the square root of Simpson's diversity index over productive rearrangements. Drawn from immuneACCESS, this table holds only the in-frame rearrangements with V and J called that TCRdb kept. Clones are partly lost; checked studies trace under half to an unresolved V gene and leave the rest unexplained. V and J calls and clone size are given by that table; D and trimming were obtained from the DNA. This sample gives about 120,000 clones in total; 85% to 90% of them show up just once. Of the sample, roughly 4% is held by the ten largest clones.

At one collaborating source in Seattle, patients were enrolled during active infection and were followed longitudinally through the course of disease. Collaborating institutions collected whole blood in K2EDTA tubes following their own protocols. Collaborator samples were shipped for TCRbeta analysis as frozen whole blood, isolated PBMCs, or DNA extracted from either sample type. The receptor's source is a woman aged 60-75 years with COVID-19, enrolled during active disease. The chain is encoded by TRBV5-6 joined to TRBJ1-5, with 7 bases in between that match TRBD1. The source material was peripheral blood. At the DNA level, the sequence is TGTGCCAGCAGCCGGACAGGCTCGGGTCAGCCCCAGCATTTT. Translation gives CASSRTGSGQPQHF.